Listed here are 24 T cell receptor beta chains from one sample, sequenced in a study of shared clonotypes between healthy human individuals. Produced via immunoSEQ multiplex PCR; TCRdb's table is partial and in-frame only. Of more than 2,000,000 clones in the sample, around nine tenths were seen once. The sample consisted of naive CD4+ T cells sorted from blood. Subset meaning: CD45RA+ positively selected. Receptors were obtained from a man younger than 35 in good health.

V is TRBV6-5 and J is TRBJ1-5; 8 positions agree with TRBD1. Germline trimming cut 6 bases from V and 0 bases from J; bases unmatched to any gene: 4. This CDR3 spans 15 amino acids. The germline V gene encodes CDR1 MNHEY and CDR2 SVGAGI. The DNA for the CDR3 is TGTGCCAGCAGACAACAGGGGGATAGCAATCAGCCCCAGCATTTT. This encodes CASRQQGDSNQPQHF.

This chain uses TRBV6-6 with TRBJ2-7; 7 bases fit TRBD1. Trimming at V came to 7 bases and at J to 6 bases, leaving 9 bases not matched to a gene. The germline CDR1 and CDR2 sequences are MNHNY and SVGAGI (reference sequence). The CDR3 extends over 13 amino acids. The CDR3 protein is CASTDRDRGEQYF. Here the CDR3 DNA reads TGTGCCAGCACCGACAGGGACCGGGGCGAGCAGTACTTC.

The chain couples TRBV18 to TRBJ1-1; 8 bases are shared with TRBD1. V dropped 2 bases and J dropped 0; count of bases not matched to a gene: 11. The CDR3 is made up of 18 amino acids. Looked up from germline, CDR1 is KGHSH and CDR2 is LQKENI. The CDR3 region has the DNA TGTGCCAGCTCACCATACCGACAGGGGCAACTCATGAACACTGAAGCTTTCTTT. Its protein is CASSPYRQGQLMNTEAFF.

The CDR3 coding sequence is TGTGCCAGTAGTAGGACTAGAAAAGGCACAGATACGCAGTATTTT. Its translation is CASSRTRKGTDTQYF. This sequence joins TRBV19 and TRBJ2-3, with 7 bases matching TRBD2. The CDR3 runs to 15 residues. Germline CDR1 and CDR2: LNHDA and SQIVND (reference sequence). V dropped 4 bases and J dropped 1; count of bases not matched to a gene: 5.

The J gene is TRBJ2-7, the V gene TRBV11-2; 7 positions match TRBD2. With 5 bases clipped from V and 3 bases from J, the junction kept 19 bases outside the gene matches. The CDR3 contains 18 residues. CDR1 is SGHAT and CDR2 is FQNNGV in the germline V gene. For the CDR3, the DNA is TGTGCCAGCAGCCCAGGGTCTAGCGGTAACCTCGGTGGCTACGAGCAGTACTTC. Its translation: CASSPGSSGNLGGYEQYF.

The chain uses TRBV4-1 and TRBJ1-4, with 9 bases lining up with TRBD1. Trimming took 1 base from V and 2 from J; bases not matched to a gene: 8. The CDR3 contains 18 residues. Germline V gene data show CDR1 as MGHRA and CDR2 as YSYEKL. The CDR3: CASSQGQGGTSTNEKLFF. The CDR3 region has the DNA TGCGCCAGCAGCCAAGGACAGGGGGGAACCTCGACTAATGAAAAACTGTTTTTT.

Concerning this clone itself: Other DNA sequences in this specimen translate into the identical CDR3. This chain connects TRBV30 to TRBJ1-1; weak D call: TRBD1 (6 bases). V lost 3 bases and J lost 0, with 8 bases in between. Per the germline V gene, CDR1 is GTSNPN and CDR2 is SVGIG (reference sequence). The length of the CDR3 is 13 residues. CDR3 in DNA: TGTGCCTGGAGAGGACAGCTGAACACTGAAGCTTTCTTT. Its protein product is CAWRGQLNTEAFF.

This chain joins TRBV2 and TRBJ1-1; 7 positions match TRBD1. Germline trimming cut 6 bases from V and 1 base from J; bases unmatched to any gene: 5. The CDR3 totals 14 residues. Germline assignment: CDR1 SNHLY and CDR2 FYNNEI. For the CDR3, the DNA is TGTGCCAGCAGAAGAAGGGGGCAGAACACTGAAGCTTTCTTT. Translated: CASRRRGQNTEAFF. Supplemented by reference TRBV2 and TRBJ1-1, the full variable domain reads EPEVTQTPSHQVTQMGQEVILRCVPISNHLYFYWYRQILGQKVEFLVSFYNNEISEKSEIFDDQFSVERPDGSNFTLKIRSTKLEDSAMYFCASRRRGQNTEAFFGQGTRLTVV.

The CDR3 sequence: CASSILAGGVNEQFF. In DNA, the CDR3 is TGTGCCAGTAGTATACTAGCGGGAGGGGTCAATGAGCAGTTCTTC. This sequence joins TRBV19 and TRBJ2-1; 12 bases fit TRBD2. The CDR3 has 15 amino acids. With 2 bases clipped from V and 6 bases from J, the junction kept 2 bases outside the gene matches. The germline gives CDR1 LNHDA, CDR2 SQIVND (reference sequence). The entire variable domain, with the rest obtained from reference TRBV19 and TRBJ2-1, is as follows: DGGITQSPKYLFRKEGQNVTLSCEQNLNHDAMYWYRQDPGQGLRLIYYSQIVNDFQKGDIAEGYSVSREKKESFPLTVTSAQKNPTAFYLCASSILAGGVNEQFFGPGTRLTVL.

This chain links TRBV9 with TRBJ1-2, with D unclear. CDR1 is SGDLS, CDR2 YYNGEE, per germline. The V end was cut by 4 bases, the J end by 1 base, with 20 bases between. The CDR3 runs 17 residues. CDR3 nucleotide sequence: TGTGCCAGCAGCCCCCGGAGCGGTGAGGGATTTAACTATGGCTACACCTTC. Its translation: CASSPRSGEGFNYGYTF.

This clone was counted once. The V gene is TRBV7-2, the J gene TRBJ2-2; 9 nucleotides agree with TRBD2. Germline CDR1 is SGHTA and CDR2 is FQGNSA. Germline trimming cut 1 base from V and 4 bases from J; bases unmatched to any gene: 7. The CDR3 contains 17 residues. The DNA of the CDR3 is TGTGCCAGCAGCTTAGATGTGGCGGGAGGGATCACCGGGGAGCTGTTTTTT. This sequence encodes CASSLDVAGGITGELFF.

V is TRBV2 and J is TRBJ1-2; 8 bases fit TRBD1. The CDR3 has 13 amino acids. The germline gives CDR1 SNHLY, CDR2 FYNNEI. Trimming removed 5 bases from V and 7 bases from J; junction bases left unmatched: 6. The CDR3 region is CASSLQGVGGYTF. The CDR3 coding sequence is TGTGCCAGCAGTCTACAGGGGGTAGGTGGCTACACCTTC.

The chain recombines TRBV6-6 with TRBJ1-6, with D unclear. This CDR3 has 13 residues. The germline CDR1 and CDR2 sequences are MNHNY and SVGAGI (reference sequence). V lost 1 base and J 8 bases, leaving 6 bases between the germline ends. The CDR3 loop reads CASSYFPDSPLHF. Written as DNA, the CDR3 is TGTGCCAGCAGTTACTTTCCGGATTCACCCCTCCACTTT.

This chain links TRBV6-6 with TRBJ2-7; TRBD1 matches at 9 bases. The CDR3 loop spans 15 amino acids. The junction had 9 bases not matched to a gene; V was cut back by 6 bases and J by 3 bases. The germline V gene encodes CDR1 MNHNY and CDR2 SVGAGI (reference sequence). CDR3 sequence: CASRQPRDRDYEQYF. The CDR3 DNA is TGTGCCAGCAGACAACCCCGGGACAGGGACTACGAGCAGTACTTC.

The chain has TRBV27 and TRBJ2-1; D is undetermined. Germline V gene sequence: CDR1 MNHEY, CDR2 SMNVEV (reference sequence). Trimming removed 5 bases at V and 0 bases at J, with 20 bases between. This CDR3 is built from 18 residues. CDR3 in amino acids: CASSRTPLRLSSYNEQFF. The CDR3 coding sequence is TGTGCCAGCAGTCGTACCCCTCTTAGGCTTAGCTCCTACAATGAGCAGTTCTTC.

The CDR3 is CASSESQGAGSYEQYF. The CDR3 region has the DNA TGCGCCAGCAGTGAGTCTCAGGGGGCTGGGTCCTACGAGCAGTACTTC. The chain couples TRBV10-1 to TRBJ2-7, with 8 positions matching TRBD1. Per germline, CDR1 WNHNN and CDR2 SYGVQD (reference sequence). Unmatched junction bases numbered 5, after V lost 0 bases and J lost 1 base. The CDR3 sequence is 16 residues long.

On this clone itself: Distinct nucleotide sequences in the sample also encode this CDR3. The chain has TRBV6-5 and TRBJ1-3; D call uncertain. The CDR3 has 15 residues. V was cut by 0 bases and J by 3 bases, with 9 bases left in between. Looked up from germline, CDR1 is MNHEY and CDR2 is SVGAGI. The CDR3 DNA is TGTGCCAGCAGTTACTCTCGGGGAGGTGGAAACACCATATATTTT. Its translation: CASSYSRGGGNTIYF.

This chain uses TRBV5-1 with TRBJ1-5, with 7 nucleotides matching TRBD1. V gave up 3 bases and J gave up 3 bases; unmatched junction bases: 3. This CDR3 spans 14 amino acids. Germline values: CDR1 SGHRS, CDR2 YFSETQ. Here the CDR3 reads CASSYGTDNQPQHF. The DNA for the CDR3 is TGCGCCAGCAGCTATGGGACAGACAATCAGCCCCAGCATTTT.

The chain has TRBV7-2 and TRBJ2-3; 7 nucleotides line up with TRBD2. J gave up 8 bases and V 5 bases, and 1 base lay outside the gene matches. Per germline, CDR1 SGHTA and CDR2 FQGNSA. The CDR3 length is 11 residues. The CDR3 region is CASSRGVTQYF. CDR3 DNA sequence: TGTGCCAGCAGCCGGGGGGTTACGCAGTATTTT.

The CDR3 protein is CASRSLREGYTF. The CDR3 region has the DNA TGTGCCAGCCGGAGTTTAAGAGAAGGCTACACCTTC. J is TRBJ1-2 and V is TRBV6-5; D is uncertain. V lost 8 bases to trimming and J lost 8 bases, with 15 bases between them. CDR3 size: 12 residues. From germline, CDR1 is MNHEY and CDR2 SVGAGI.

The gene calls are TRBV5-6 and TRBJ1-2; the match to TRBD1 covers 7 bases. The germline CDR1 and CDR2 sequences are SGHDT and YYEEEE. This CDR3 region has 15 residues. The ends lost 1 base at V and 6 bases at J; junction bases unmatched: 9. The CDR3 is CASSLWRGRRDGYTF. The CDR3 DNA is TGTGCCAGCAGCTTGTGGAGGGGGCGCAGGGATGGCTACACCTTC.

For the CDR3, the DNA is TGTGCCAGTAAGGCCGGGGGCGATTACAATGAGCAGTTCTTC. Its translation is CASKAGGDYNEQFF. The chain has TRBV19 and TRBJ2-1; D may match TRBD1 or TRBD2 (6 bases each). Germline CDR1 LNHDA, CDR2 SQIVND (reference sequence). This CDR3 contains 14 residues. V shed 7 bases and J shed 4 bases, with 14 bases lying between them.

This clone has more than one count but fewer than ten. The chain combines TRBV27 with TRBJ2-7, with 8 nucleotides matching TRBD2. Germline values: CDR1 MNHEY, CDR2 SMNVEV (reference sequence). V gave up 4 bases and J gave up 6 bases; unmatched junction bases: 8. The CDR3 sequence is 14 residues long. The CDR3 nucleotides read TGTGCCAGCAGTTCCCGGGCGGGGGGACTCGAGCAGTACTTC. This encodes CASSSRAGGLEQYF.

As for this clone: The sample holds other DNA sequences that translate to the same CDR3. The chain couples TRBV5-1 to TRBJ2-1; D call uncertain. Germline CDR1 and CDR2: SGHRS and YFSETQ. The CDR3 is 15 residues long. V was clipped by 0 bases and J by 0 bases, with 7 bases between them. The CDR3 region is CASSLVSSSYNEQFF. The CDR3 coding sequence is TGCGCCAGCAGCTTGGTGTCTAGCTCCTACAATGAGCAGTTCTTC.